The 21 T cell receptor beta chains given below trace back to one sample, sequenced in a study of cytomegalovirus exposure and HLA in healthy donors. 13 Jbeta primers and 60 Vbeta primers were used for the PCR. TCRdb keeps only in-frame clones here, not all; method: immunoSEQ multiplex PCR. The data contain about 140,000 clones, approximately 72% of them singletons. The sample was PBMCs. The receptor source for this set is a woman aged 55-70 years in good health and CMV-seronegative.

For the CDR3, the DNA is TGTGCCAGCAGCCCATTAGCTAGCGGGGGCACCGGGGAGCTGTTTTTT. Amino acids: CASSPLASGGTGELFF. The rearrangement joins TRBV7-2 to TRBJ2-2; 10 bases are shared with TRBD2. Germline CDR1 and CDR2: SGHTA and FQGNSA. This CDR3 contains 16 residues. The trim removed 5 bases at V and 4 bases at J, leaving 7 bases unmatched.

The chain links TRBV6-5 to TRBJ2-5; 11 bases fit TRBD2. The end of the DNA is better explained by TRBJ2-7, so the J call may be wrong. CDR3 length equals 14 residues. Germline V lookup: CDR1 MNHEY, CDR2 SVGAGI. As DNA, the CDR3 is TGTGCCAGCAGTCTGGGGACTAGCGGCGGCGAGCAGTACTTC. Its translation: CASSLGTSGGEQYF.

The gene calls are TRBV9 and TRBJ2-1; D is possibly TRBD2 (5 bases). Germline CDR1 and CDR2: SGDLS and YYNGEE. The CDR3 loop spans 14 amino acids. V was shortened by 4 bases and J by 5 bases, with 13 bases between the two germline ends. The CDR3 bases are TGTGCCAGCAGCTCCCAGTCGGGAAACAATGAGCAGTTCTTC. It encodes CASSSQSGNNEQFF.

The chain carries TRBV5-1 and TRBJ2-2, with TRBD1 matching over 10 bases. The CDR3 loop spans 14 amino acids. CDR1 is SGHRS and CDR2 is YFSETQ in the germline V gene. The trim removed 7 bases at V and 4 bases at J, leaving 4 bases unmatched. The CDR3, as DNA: TGCGCCAGCGACAGGGGGCTGAGCACCGGGGAGCTGTTTTTT. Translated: CASDRGLSTGELFF.

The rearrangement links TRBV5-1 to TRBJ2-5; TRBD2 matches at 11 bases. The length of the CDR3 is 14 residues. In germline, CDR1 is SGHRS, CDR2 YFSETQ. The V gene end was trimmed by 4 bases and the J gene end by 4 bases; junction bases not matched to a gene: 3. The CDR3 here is CASSAGLAGETQYF. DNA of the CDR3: TGCGCCAGCAGCGCCGGACTAGCGGGAGAGACCCAGTACTTC.

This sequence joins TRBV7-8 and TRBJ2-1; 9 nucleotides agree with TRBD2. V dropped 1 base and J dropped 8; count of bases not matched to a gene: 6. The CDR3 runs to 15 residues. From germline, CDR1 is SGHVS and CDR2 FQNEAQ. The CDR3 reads CASSLGGSGGYEQFF. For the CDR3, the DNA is TGTGCCAGCAGCTTAGGGGGTAGCGGGGGCTATGAGCAGTTCTTC.

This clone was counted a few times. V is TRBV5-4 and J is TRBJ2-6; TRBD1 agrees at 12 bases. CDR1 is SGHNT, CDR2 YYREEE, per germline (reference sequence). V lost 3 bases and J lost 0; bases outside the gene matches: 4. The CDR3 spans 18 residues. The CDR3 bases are TGTGCCAGCAGCTCCGGGACAGGGGGCTTCTCTGGGGCCAACGTCCTGACTTTC. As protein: CASSSGTGGFSGANVLTF.

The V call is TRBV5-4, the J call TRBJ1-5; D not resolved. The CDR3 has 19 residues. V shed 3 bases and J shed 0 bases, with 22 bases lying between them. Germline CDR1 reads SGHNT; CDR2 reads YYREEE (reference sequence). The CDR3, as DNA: TGTGCCAGCAGCTCAATGGGGAAAAGACTAAACGATAGCAATCAGCCCCAGCATTTT. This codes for CASSSMGKRLNDSNQPQHF.

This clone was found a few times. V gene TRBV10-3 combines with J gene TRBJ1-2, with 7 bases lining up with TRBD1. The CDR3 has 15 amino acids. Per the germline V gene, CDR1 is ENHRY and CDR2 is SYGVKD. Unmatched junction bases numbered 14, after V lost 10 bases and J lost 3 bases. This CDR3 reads CATATEQGSYYGYTF. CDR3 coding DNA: TGTGCCACCGCCACCGAACAGGGGTCCTACTATGGCTACACCTTC.

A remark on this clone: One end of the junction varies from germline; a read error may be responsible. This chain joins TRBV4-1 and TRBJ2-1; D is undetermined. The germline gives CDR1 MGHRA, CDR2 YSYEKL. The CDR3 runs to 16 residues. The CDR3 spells CASSQVVSKYYNGQFF. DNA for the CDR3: TGCGCCAGCAGCCAAGTCGTGTCAAAATACTACAATGGGCAGTTCTTC.

Here the CDR3 DNA reads TGTGCCAGTAGGCCCGGGACAGGGCGCGACGAGCAGTACTTC. Its protein is CASRPGTGRDEQYF. The chain joins TRBV19 to TRBJ2-7; TRBD1 matches at 9 bases. The CDR3 is made up of 14 amino acids. Unmatched junction bases numbered 8, after V lost 6 bases and J lost 5 bases. CDR1 LNHDA and CDR2 SQIVND come from the germline V gene (reference sequence).

The CDR3 loop reads CASNSRTGEAFF. The CDR3 coding sequence is TGTGCCAGTAATTCGCGAACAGGTGAAGCTTTCTTT. The V gene is TRBV19, the J gene TRBJ1-1, with a possible D match to TRBD1 (5 bases). Germline lookup yields CDR1 LNHDA and CDR2 SQIVND (reference sequence). The germline V and J ends were trimmed by 7 bases and 7 bases, with 13 bases remaining between them. The CDR3 totals 12 residues.

As DNA, the CDR3 is TGTGCCAGCAGCTTACTTACTAGCGGGAGGGCCTTGCACGAGCAGTACTTC. Its translation: CASSLLTSGRALHEQYF. The chain links TRBV7-9 to TRBJ2-7, with TRBD2 identical over 13 bases. Trimming at V came to 2 bases and at J to 5 bases, leaving 9 bases not matched to a gene. The CDR3 totals 17 residues. The germline gives CDR1 SEHNR, CDR2 FQNEAQ (reference sequence).

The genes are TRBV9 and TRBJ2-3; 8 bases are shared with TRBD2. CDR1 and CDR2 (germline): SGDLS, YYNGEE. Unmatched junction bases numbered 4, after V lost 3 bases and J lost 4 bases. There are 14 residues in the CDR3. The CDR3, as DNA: TGTGCCAGCAGCGGGGGACTAGTCGCAGATACGCAGTATTTT. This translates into CASSGGLVADTQYF.

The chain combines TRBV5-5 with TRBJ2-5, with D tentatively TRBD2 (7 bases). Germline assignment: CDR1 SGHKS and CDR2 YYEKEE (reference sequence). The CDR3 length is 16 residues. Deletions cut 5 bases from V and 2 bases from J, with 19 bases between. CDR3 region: CASRRETGFDQETQYF. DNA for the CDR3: TGTGCCAGCAGGCGGGAGACAGGATTTGATCAAGAGACCCAGTACTTC.

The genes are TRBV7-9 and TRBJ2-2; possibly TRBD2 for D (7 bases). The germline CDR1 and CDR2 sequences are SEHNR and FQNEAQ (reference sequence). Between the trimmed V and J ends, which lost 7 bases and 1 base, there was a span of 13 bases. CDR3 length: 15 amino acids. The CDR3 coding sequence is TGTGCCAGCATCCGGGGGGCGAAGAACACCGGGGAGCTGTTTTTT. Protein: CASIRGAKNTGELFF.

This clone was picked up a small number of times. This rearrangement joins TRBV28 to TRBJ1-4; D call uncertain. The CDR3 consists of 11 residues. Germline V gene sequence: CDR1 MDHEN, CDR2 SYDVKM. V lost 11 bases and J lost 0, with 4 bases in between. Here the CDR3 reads CALPTNEKLFF. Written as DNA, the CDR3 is TGTGCCCTCCCAACTAATGAAAAACTGTTTTTT.

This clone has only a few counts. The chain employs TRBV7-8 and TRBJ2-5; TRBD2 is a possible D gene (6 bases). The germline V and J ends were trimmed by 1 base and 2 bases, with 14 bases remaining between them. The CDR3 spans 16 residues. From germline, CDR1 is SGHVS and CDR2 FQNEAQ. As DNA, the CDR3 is TGTGCCAGCAGCTTAGGGGAGGTCGCGGGACAAGAGACCCAGTACTTC. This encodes CASSLGEVAGQETQYF.

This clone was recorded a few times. CDR3 sequence reads: CASRHRDRFVEAFF. CDR3 nucleotide sequence: TGTGCCAGCAGACACCGGGACAGGTTCGTTGAAGCTTTCTTT. The V gene is TRBV6-1, the J gene TRBJ1-1, with 8 positions matching TRBD1. Germline V lookup: CDR1 MNHNS, CDR2 SASEGT. The CDR3 totals 14 residues. J gave up 7 bases and V 6 bases, and 10 bases lay outside the gene matches.

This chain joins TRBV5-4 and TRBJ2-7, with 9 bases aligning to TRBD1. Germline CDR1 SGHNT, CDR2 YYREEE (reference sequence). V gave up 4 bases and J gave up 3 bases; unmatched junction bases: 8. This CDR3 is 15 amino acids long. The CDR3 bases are TGTGCCAGCAGCGTCCCGGGACAGGGCTTCTACGAGCAGTACTTC. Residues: CASSVPGQGFYEQYF. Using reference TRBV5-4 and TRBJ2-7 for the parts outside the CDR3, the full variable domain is ETGVTQSPTHLIKTRGQQVTLRCSSQSGHNTVSWYQQALGQGPQFIFQYYREEENGRGNFPPRFSGLQFPNYSSELNVNALELDDSALYLCASSVPGQGFYEQYFGPGTRLTVT.

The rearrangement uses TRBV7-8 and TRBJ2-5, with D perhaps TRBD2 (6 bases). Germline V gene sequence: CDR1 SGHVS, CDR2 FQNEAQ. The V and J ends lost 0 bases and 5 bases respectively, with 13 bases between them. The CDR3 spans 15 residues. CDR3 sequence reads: CASSLAGGSGETQYF. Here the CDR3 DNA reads TGTGCCAGCAGCTTAGCGGGGGGTTCGGGGGAGACCCAGTACTTC. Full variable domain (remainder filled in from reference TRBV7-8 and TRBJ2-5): GAGVSQSPRYKVAKRGQDVALRCDPISGHVSLFWYQQALGQGPEFLTYFQNEAQLDKSGLPSDRFFAERPEGSVSTLKIQRTQQEDSAVYLCASSLAGGSGETQYFGPGTRLLVL.